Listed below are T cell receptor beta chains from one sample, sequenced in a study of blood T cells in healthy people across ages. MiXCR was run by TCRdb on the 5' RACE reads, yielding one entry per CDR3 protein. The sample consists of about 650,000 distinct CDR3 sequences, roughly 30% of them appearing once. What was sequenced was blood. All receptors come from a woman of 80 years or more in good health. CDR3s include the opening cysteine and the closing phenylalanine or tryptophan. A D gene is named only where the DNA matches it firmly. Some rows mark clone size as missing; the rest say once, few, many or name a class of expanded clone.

CDR3 DNA: TGTGCCAGCAGTTGGCAGGGAGGCAATGGCTACACCTTC
CDR3 protein: CASSWQGGNGYTF
V gene: TRBV28
clone size: -
CDR3 length: 13
D gene: -
J gene: TRBJ1-2

CDR3 DNA: TGTGCCAGCAGCCCCCCAGGCCAAGAGACCCAGTACTTC
CDR3 protein: CASSPPGQETQYF
V gene: TRBV11-3
clone size: many
CDR3 length: 13
D gene: -
J gene: TRBJ2-5

CDR3 DNA: TGCGCCAGCAGCTTGGCCGTCGGGGGGGGCAATGAGCAGTTCTTC
CDR3 protein: CASSLAVGGGNEQFF
V gene: TRBV5-1
clone size: many
CDR3 length: 15
D gene: TRBD2
J gene: TRBJ2-1

CDR3 DNA: TGTGCCAGCAGCCCCCGGACAGCCATGAACACTGAAGCTTTCTTT
CDR3 protein: CASSPRTAMNTEAFF
V gene: TRBV9
clone size: many
CDR3 length: 15
D gene: -
J gene: TRBJ1-1

CDR3 DNA: TGCAGTGCTAGTGGTGGCAGGGCGAACACTGAAGCTTTCTTT
CDR3 protein: CSASGGRANTEAFF
V gene: TRBV20-1
clone size: -
CDR3 length: 14
D gene: -
J gene: TRBJ1-1

CDR3 DNA: TGTGCCATCGGTGAGACAGGGGAATATGGCTACACCTTC
CDR3 protein: CAIGETGEYGYTF
V gene: TRBV10-3
clone size: -
CDR3 length: 13
D gene: TRBD1
J gene: TRBJ1-2

CDR3 DNA: TGCAGTGCTAAACAGGGGGTCACAGATACGCAGTATTTT
CDR3 protein: CSAKQGVTDTQYF
V gene: TRBV20-1
clone size: -
CDR3 length: 13
D gene: TRBD1
J gene: TRBJ2-3

CDR3 DNA: TGTGCCAGCAGCTTCGACCGAGACTATGGCTACACCTTC
CDR3 protein: CASSFDRDYGYTF
V gene: TRBV6-1
clone size: -
CDR3 length: 13
D gene: -
J gene: TRBJ1-2

CDR3 DNA: TGTGCCAGCAGTTCCCAAACAGGGGCTAGAGCAGATACGCAGTATTTT
CDR3 protein: CASSSQTGARADTQYF
V gene: TRBV12-3/TRBV12-4
clone size: -
CDR3 length: 16
D gene: TRBD1
J gene: TRBJ2-3

CDR3 DNA: TGTGCCAGCAGTGAAGGGGGGTCGGAGACCCAGTACTTC
CDR3 protein: CASSEGGSETQYF
V gene: TRBV2
clone size: many
CDR3 length: 13
D gene: -
J gene: TRBJ2-5

CDR3 DNA: TGTGCCAGCAGAAAGGCAGGGGGCCGGAATCAGCCCCAGCATTTT
CDR3 protein: CASRKAGGRNQPQHF
V gene: TRBV27
clone size: -
CDR3 length: 15
D gene: TRBD1
J gene: TRBJ1-5

CDR3 DNA: TGTGCCAGCAGTGGATCCGGGACAGCCAAAATCTATGGCTACACCTTC
CDR3 protein: CASSGSGTAKIYGYTF
V gene: TRBV28
clone size: many
CDR3 length: 16
D gene: TRBD1
J gene: TRBJ1-2

CDR3 DNA: TGTGCCAGCAGTAACAGGGGGGTTTCCCCCTACGAGCAGTACTTC
CDR3 protein: CASSNRGVSPYEQYF
V gene: TRBV27
clone size: -
CDR3 length: 15
D gene: TRBD1
J gene: TRBJ2-7

CDR3 DNA: TGCAGTGCCCTGGGGACAGAACTCTACGAGCAGTACTTC
CDR3 protein: CSALGTELYEQYF
V gene: TRBV20-1
clone size: -
CDR3 length: 13
D gene: TRBD1
J gene: TRBJ2-7

CDR3 DNA: TGTGCCAGCAGTGCATGGGGCCCCGGGGAAAAACTGTTTTTT
CDR3 protein: CASSAWGPGEKLFF
V gene: TRBV7-2
clone size: -
CDR3 length: 14
D gene: -
J gene: TRBJ1-4

CDR3 DNA: TGTGCCAGCAGCGGTTTGGTGGGGTCCAATCAGCCCCAGCATTTT
CDR3 protein: CASSGLVGSNQPQHF
V gene: TRBV5-5
clone size: few
CDR3 length: 15
D gene: -
J gene: TRBJ1-5

CDR3 DNA: TGTGCCAGCAGTTTTTCGGGCCCCCAGGGGAATGAGCAGTTCTTC
CDR3 protein: CASSFSGPQGNEQFF
V gene: TRBV28
clone size: many
CDR3 length: 15
D gene: -
J gene: TRBJ2-1